The T cell receptor beta chain under discussion was sequenced for a study of control samples from healthy donors and cancer patients. The CDR3 has 13 amino acids. The germline CDR1 and CDR2 sequences are SGHRS and YFSETQ. Trimming cost V 1 base and J 1 base, with 5 bases left between them. With regard to this clone: The sample has other DNA sequences that encode this CDR3 too.

Produced via immunoSEQ multiplex PCR; TCRdb's table is partial and in-frame only. The repertoire includes around 140,000 clones, 92% of them detected once, and 5.5% sits in the top ten. The clonotype was recovered from a man younger than 35 in good health. Sequenced sample: blood. The gene calls are TRBV5-1 and TRBJ1-1; no clear D gene. CDR3 loop: CASSLQRNTEAFF. In DNA, the CDR3 is TGCGCCAGCAGCTTGCAGAGGAACACTGAAGCTTTCTTT.